This T cell receptor (beta chain) appears in the sequencing data of a study of blood T cell repertoires in COVID-19. Whole-study context: Acute-phase and convalescent COVID-19 samples originated in the United States, Italy and Spain. PBMCs, B-cell-depleted T cells, or T cells provided the cDNA or gDNA that made up the material.

The CDR3 extends over 14 amino acids. The V gene's germline CDR1 is MNHEY and CDR2 SMNVEV (reference sequence). With 10 bases removed from V and 6 bases from J, the gap between germline ends came to 19 bases. Original handling: Amplification from reference gene primers served as the basis for estimated nucleated cell counts. Only in-frame clones appear in the TCRdb table, and some are missing; sequencing was by immunoSEQ multiplex PCR. V and J calls and clone size are as listed in that table; D and trimming were resolved from the DNA. The table records about 210,000 clones, around 83% of them present only once.

The sequence was obtained from a woman aged 45-65 years with acute or convalescent COVID-19. Source material: peripheral blood. The chain has TRBV27 and TRBJ2-1; D perhaps matches TRBD2 (7 bases). The CDR3 region has the DNA TGTGCCACCTTAGGGGGGGCAAGGGGCAATGAGCAGTTCTTC. Its protein is CATLGGARGNEQFF.